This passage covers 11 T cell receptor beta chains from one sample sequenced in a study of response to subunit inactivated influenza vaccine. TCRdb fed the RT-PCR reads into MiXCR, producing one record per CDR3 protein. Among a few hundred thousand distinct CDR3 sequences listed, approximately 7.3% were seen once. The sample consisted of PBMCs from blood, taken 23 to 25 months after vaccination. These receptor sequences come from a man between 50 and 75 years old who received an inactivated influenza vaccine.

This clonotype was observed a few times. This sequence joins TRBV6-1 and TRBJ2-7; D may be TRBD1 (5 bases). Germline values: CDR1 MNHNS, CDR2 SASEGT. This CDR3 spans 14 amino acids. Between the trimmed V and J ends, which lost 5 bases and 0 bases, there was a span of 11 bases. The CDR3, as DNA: TGTGCCAGCAGTCTTCACAGGAGCTCCTACGAGCAGTACTTC. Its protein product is CASSLHRSSYEQYF.

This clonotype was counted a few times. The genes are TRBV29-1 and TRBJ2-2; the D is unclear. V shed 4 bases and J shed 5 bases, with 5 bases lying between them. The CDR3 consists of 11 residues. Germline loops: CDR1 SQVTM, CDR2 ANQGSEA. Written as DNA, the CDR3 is TGCAGCGTTGTCAATACCGGGGAGCTGTTTTTT. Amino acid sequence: CSVVNTGELFF.

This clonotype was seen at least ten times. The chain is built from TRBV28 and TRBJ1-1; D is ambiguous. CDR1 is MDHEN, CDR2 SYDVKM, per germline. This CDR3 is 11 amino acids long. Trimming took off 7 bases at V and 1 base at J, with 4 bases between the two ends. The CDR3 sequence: CASTTNTEAFF. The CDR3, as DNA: TGTGCCAGCACAACGAACACTGAAGCTTTCTTT.

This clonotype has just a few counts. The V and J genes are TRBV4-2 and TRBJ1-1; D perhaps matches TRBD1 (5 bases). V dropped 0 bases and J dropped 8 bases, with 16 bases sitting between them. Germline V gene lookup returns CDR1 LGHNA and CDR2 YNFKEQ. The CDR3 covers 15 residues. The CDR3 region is CASSQEGVGHNEAFF. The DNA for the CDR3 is TGTGCCAGCAGCCAAGAAGGGGTAGGACATAACGAAGCTTTCTTT.

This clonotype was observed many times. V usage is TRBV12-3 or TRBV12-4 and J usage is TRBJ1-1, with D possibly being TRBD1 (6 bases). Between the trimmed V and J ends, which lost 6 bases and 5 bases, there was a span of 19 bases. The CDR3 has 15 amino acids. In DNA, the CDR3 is TGTGCCAGCAGCCTGGGCCAGGGGCTGGGGACTGAAGCTTTCTTT. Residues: CASSLGQGLGTEAFF.

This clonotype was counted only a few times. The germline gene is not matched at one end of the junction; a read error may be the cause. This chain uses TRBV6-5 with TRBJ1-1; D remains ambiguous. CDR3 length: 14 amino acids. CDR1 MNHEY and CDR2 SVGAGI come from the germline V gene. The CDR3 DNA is TGTGCCAGCACTTACGAAGGGCGGAACACTGAAGCTTTCTTT. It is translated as CASTYEGRNTEAFF.

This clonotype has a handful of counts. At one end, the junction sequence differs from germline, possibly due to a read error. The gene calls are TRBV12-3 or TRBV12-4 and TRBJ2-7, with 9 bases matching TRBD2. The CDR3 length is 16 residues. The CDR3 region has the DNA TGTGCCAGCACCTATAATCCGGGACTAGCCTCCCACGAGCAGTACTTC. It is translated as CASTYNPGLASHEQYF.

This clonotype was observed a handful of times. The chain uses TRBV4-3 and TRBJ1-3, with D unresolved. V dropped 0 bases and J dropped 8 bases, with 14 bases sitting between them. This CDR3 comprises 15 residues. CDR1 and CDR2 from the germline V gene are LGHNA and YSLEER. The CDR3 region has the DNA TGCGCCAGCAGCCAAGACTGGAGCCGGGGATACACCATATATTTT. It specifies CASSQDWSRGYTIYF.

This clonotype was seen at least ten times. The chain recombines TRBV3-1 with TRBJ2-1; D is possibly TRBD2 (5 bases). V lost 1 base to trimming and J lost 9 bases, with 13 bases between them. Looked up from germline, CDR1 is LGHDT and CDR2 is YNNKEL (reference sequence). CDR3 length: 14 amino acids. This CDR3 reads CASSQGSRGVEQFF. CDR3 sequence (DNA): TGTGCCAGCAGCCAAGGATCCCGGGGAGTTGAGCAGTTCTTC.

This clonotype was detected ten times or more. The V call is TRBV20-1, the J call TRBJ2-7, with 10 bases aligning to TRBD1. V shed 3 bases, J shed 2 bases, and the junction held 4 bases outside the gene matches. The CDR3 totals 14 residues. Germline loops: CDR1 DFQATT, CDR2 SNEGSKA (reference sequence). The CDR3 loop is CSASFGTGAYEQYF. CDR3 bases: TGCAGTGCTAGCTTCGGGACAGGGGCCTACGAGCAGTACTTC.

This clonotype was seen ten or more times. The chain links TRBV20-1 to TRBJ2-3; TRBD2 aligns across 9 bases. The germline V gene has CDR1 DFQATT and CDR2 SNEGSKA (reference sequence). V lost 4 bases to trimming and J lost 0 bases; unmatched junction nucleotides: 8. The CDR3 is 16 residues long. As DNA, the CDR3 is TGCAGTGCTAACAGCGGGGGGCACATCAGCACAGATACGCAGTATTTT. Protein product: CSANSGGHISTDTQYF.